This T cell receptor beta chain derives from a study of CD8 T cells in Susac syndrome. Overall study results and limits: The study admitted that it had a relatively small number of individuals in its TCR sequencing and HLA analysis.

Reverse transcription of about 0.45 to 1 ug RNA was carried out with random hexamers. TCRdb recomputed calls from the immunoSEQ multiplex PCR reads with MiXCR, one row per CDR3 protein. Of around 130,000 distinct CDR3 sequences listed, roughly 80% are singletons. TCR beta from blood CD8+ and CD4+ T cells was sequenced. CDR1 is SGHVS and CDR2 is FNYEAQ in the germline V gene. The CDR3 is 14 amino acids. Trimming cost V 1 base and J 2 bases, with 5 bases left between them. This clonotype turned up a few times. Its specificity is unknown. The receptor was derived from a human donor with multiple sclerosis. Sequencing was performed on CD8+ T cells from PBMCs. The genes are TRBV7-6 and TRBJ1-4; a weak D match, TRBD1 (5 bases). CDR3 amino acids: CASSLGGTNEKLFF. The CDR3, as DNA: TGTGCCAGCAGCTTAGGGGGGACTAATGAAAAACTGTTTTTT.